Listed here is a single T cell receptor (beta chain). Its cognate antigen is unknown. 13 Jbeta primers and 60 Vbeta primers were used for the PCR. As originally analysed: Among the unique TCR beta chains that a later analysis counted, 80 million to 100 million in all, approximately 12 million were shared. TCRdb's copy holds only in-frame clones and misses some; the assay was immunoSEQ multiplex PCR. V, J and clone size are taken as reported in that table, and D and trimming were inferred from the DNA itself. This sample has tens of thousands of clones, with roughly 80% found just once. The data derive from a study of cytomegalovirus exposure and HLA in healthy donors. Findings and limits, study-wide: As a later analysis showed, a missense DCLRE1C variant was linked to trimming of TCR beta V- and J-genes. The study listed around 150 cytomegalovirus-associated TCR beta chains. The study dropped some indistinguishable V segments, TRBV6-2 and TRBV6-3 among them.

Germline values: CDR1 MNHEY, CDR2 SVGAGI. Trimming pared 6 bases from V and 6 bases from J, leaving 17 bases between. This CDR3 spans 14 amino acids. The sequencing sample was made of PBMCs. The rearrangement uses TRBV6-5 and TRBJ1-1, with a weak D call TRBD1 (6 bases). The sequence came from a woman aged 45-65 years in good health and CMV-seropositive. The CDR3 reads CASSLRAAGAEAFF. The CDR3 DNA reads as TGTGCCAGCAGCCTTCGGGCAGCAGGGGCTGAAGCTTTCTTT.